The 14 T cell receptor beta chains in this list originate from one sample, sequenced in a study of blood T cells in healthy people across ages. A sample-barcoded 5' primer and a J-beta primer mix were used in a second PCR of roughly 6 to 12 cycles. TCRdb re-analysed the 5' RACE reads in MiXCR, keeping a single row per CDR3 protein. The sample comprises some 700,000 distinct CDR3 sequences, roughly 20% of which are singletons, and approximately 20% rests with the top ten. What was sequenced was blood. These receptors came from a man between 65 and 85 years old in good health.

This rearrangement joins TRBV13 to TRBJ2-7; 11 bases fit TRBD2. Losses at the gene ends were 4 bases for V and 2 bases for J; bases not matched to a gene: 13. CDR1 is PRHDT, CDR2 FYEKMQ, per germline (reference sequence). CDR3 length: 18 amino acids. CDR3 DNA sequence: TGTGCCAGCAGCTCGCCTGGCCCGGGACTAGCGGTACCCTACGAGCAGTACTTC. It yields the protein CASSSPGPGLAVPYEQYF.

This clonotype was detected only a few times. V gene TRBV18 combines with J gene TRBJ2-1; TRBD2 matches at 9 bases. Trimming removed 5 bases from V and 3 bases from J; junction bases left unmatched: 5. The CDR3 loop spans 15 amino acids. Germline assignment: CDR1 KGHSH and CDR2 LQKENI. The CDR3 sequence: CASSRASGNYNEQFF. As DNA, the CDR3 is TGTGCCAGCTCAAGGGCTAGCGGGAACTACAATGAGCAGTTCTTC. Full variable domain (rest looked up from reference TRBV18 and TRBJ2-1): NAGVMQNPRHLVRRRGQEARLRCSPMKGHSHVYWYRQLPEEGLKFMVYLQKENIIDESGMPKERFSAEFPKEGPSILRIQQVVRGDSAAYFCASSRASGNYNEQFFGPGTRLTVL.

This sequence joins TRBV29-1 and TRBJ2-3, with 11 bases identical to TRBD2. Germline trimming cut 3 bases from V and 6 bases from J; bases unmatched to any gene: 5. Germline-derived CDR1 and CDR2 are SQVTM and ANQGSEA. The CDR3 consists of 14 residues. The CDR3 region is CSVDVAGGVDTQYF. The DNA for the CDR3 is TGCAGCGTTGACGTAGCGGGAGGGGTTGATACGCAGTATTTT.

This clonotype is a singleton in its sample. The J gene is TRBJ2-4, the V gene TRBV7-2; 11 bases are a match to TRBD2. V trimming: 6 bases; J trimming: 6 bases; junction bases outside the gene matches: 10. This CDR3 region has 16 residues. Germline V gene lookup returns CDR1 SGHTA and CDR2 FQGNSA. The CDR3 DNA reads as TGTGCCAGCAGGATTAGCGGGAGGGGGAGTTCAAACATTCAGTACTTC. It codes for CASRISGRGSSNIQYF.

CDR3 sequence: CASSLFQGRTQYF. The CDR3 DNA reads as TGTGCCAGCAGTTTATTCCAGGGCCGGACCCAGTACTTC. The chain joins TRBV12-3 or TRBV12-4 to TRBJ2-5; maybe TRBD1 (5 bases). The CDR3 runs 13 residues. V lost 2 bases and J 7 bases, leaving 11 bases between the germline ends.

The J gene is TRBJ2-7, the V gene TRBV29-1; 7 nucleotides match TRBD1. The V gene end was trimmed by 4 bases and the J gene end by 5 bases; junction bases not matched to a gene: 5. The germline gives CDR1 SQVTM, CDR2 ANQGSEA. This CDR3 is built from 12 residues. The chain's CDR3 is CSVAKQGNEQYF. In DNA form, the CDR3 reads TGCAGCGTTGCCAAACAGGGGAACGAGCAGTACTTC.

This clonotype was counted a few times. The chain combines TRBV10-2 with TRBJ1-1; TRBD1 aligns across 9 bases. Losses at the gene ends were 6 bases for V and 1 base for J; bases not matched to a gene: 6. Germline V lookup: CDR1 WSHSY, CDR2 SAAADI. The CDR3 is 15 amino acids. The CDR3 DNA follows: TGCGCCAGCAGACGGGACAGGGTGAAGAACACTGAAGCTTTCTTT. It translates to CASRRDRVKNTEAFF.

V usage is TRBV6-1 and J usage is TRBJ2-7; 7 nucleotides agree with TRBD1. CDR3 length: 15 residues. Germline V gene data show CDR1 as MNHNS and CDR2 as SASEGT. With V trimmed by 5 bases and J by 0 bases, 7 bases remained unmatched. CDR3 sequence reads: CASSTGTVLSYEQYF. CDR3 coding DNA: TGTGCCAGCAGTACCGGGACAGTCCTCTCCTACGAGCAGTACTTC.

A few counts support this clonotype. The chain is built from TRBV7-2 and TRBJ2-7; 7 positions agree with TRBD2. Germline values: CDR1 SGHTA, CDR2 FQGNSA. The V gene end was trimmed by 7 bases and the J gene end by 7 bases; junction bases not matched to a gene: 16. The CDR3 has 15 residues. The CDR3 sequence is CASTPGAGVRGEQYF. CDR3 nucleotides: TGTGCCAGCACCCCTGGTGCGGGGGTAAGGGGTGAGCAGTACTTC.

The chain employs TRBV29-1 and TRBJ2-1, with 9 positions matching TRBD2. CDR1 is SQVTM and CDR2 is ANQGSEA in the germline V gene. The CDR3 has 16 amino acids. V was pared by 7 bases and J by 5 bases, with 15 bases of the junction left unmatched. The CDR3 reads CSDPYPSCGRDNEQFF. The CDR3 DNA sequence: TGCAGCGACCCATACCCTTCTTGCGGGAGGGACAATGAGCAGTTCTTC.

V is TRBV30 and J is TRBJ1-5; 10 bases match TRBD1. This CDR3 contains 15 residues. After removal of 1 base from V and 3 bases from J, the junction contained 3 bases not matched to a gene. The germline V gene has CDR1 GTSNPN and CDR2 SVGIG (reference sequence). CDR3 DNA sequence: TGTGCCTGGAGTGGGGACAGGGGCCTCAATCAGCCCCAGCATTTT. Protein product: CAWSGDRGLNQPQHF.

This clonotype appeared once. This rearrangement joins TRBV6-5 to TRBJ1-4; tentative D call: TRBD1 (5 bases). The germline gives CDR1 MNHEY, CDR2 SVGAGI. The CDR3 has 14 amino acids. V was clipped by 0 bases and J by 7 bases, with 9 bases between them. The CDR3: CASSYSSGAEKLFF. The CDR3 DNA follows: TGTGCCAGCAGTTACTCGAGTGGGGCTGAAAAACTGTTTTTT.

This clonotype was recorded a few times. This chain connects TRBV3-1 to TRBJ2-4; D is perhaps TRBD2 (6 bases). The germline V gene encodes CDR1 LGHDT and CDR2 YNNKEL (reference sequence). Trimming shortened V by 1 base and J by 12 bases, and 19 bases separated the two germline ends. The CDR3 is 15 amino acids. Here the CDR3 reads CASSQGRSEGSSQYF. The DNA of the CDR3 is TGTGCCAGCAGCCAAGGGCGGTCGGAGGGCTCCAGTCAGTACTTC.

To note about this clonotype: Relative to the germline gene, one junction end is altered; a read error may explain this. V and J are TRBV3-1 and TRBJ2-1; 12 bases are shared with TRBD2. The CDR3 extends over 16 amino acids. Germline CDR1 reads LGHDT; CDR2 reads YNNKEL (reference sequence). CDR3 region: CASSHLTSGGPETPYF. Written as DNA, the CDR3 is TGTGCCAGCAGCCACCTGACTAGCGGGGGACCTGAGACCCCGTACTTC.